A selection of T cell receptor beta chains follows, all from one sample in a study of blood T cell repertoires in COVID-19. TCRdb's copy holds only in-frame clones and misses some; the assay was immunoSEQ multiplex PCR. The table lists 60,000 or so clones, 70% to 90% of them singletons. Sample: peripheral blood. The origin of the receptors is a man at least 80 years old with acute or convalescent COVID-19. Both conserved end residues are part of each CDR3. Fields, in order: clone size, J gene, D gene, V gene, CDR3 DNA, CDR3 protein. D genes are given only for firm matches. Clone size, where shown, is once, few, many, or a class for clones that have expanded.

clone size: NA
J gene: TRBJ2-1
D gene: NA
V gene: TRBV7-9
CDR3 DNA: TGTGCCAGCAGCTTAGGTCGCAGGGACAATGAGCAGTTCTTC
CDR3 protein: CASSLGRRDNEQFF

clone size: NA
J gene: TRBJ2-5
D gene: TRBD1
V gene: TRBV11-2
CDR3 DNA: TGTGCCAGCAGCTTGGACAGGGTTTTTCTTTCGGAGGGAGAGACCCAGTACTTC
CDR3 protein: CASSLDRVFLSEGETQYF

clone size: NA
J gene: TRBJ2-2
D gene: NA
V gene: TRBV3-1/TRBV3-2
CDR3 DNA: TGTGCCAGCAGCCAATTCGGGGGACCCGTGAACACCGGGGAGCTGTTTTTT
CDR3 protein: CASSQFGGPVNTGELFF

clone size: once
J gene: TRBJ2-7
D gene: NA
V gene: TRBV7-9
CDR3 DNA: TGTGCCAGCACCTCTCCCCGTCCAGGGTTTTACGAGCAGTACTTC
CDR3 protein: CASTSPRPGFYEQYF

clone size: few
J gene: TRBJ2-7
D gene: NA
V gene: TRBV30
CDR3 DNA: TGTGCCTGGAGCAGGGAAACCTACGAGCAGTACTTC
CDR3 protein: CAWSRETYEQYF

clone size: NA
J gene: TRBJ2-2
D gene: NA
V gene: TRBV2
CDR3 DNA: TGTGCCAGCAGTGCAGATTCCGGGGAGCTGTTTTTT
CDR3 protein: CASSADSGELFF

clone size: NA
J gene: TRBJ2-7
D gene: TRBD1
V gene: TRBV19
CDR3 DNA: TGTGCCAGTAGTATAGGGACAGGCAACGACGAGCAGTACTTC
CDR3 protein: CASSIGTGNDEQYF

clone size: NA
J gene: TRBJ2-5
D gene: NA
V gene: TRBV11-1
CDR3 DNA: TGTGCCAGCAGCCCGACTATCGGAGAGACCCAGTACTTC
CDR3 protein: CASSPTIGETQYF

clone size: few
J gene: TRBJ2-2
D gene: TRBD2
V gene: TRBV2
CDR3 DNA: TGTGCCAGCAGTGGCGGGAGTCTGAACACCGGGGAGCTGTTTTTT
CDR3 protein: CASSGGSLNTGELFF

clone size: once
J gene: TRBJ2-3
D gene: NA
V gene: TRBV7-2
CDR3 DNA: TGTGCCAGCAGCTTAGGAGGCGGGGAAACAGATACGCAGTATTTT
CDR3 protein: CASSLGGGETDTQYF

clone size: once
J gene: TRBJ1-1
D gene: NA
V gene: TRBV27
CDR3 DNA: TGTGCCAGCATCGGACCCCCGCGGGACACTGAAGCTTTCTTT
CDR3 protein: CASIGPPRDTEAFF

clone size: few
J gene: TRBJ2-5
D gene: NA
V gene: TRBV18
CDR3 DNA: TGTGCCAGCTCACCGACAGTGCAAGAGACCCAGTACTTC
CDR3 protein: CASSPTVQETQYF

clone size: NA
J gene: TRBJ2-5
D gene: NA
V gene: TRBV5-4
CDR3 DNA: TGTGCCAGCACCCGGGGGGCAGGGAGGTGGCAAGAGACCCAGTACTTC
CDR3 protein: CASTRGAGRWQETQYF

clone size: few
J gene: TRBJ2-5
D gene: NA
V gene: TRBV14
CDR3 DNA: TGTGCCAGCAGCCGAAGAGTGCGGGAACAAGAGACCCAGTACTTC
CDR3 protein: CASSRRVREQETQYF

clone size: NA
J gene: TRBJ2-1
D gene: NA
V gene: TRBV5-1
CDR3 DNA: TGCGCCAGCAGTTCTAGCGCGAGCTCCTACAATGAGCAGTTCTTC
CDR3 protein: CASSSSASSYNEQFF

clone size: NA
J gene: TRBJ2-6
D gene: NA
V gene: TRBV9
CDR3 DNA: TGTGCCAGCAGCCCCCGGACAGCTGGGGCCAACGTCCTGACTTTC
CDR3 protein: CASSPRTAGANVLTF

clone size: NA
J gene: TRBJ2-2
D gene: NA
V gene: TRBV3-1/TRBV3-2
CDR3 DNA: TGTGCCAGCAGCCAGAGGGCAGGGAACACCGGGGAGCTGTTTTTT
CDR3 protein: CASSQRAGNTGELFF

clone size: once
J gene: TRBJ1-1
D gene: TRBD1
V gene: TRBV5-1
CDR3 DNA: TGCGCCAGCAGCTTAAGACAGGGTCCCATTGAAGCTTTCTTT
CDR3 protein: CASSLRQGPIEAFF

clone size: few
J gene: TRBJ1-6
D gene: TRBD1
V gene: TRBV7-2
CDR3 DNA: TGTGCCAGCAGCTCGATTTACAGGGGGCTACTAACCAATTCACCCCTCCACTTT
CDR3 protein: CASSSIYRGLLTNSPLHF

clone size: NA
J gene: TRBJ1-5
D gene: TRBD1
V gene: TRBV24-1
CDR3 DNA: TGTGCCACCAGTGATTCCGGAACAGGGGGTCAGCCCCAGCATTTT
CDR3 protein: CATSDSGTGGQPQHF

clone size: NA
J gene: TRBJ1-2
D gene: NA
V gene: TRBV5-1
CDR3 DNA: TGCGCCAGCAGCCCAACTACTAACTATGGCTACACCTTC
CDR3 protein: CASSPTTNYGYTF

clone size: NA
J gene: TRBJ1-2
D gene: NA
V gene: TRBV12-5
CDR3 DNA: TGTGCTAGTGGTTCAAACTATGGCTACACCTTC
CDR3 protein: CASGSNYGYTF

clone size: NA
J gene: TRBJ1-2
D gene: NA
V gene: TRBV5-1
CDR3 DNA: TGCGCCAGCAGCTTTAACAGAAGCTATGGCTACACCTTC
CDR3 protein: CASSFNRSYGYTF

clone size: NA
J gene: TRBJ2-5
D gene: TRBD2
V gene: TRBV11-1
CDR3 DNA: TGTGCCAGCAGCCCTCTTAGCGGGGGGTACCAAGAGACCCAGTACTTC
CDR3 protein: CASSPLSGGYQETQYF

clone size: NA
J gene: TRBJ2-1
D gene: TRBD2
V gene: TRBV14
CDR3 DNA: TGTGCCAGCAGCCAAGTCGGCGGGGGAACCTACAATGAGCAGTTCTTC
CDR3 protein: CASSQVGGGTYNEQFF

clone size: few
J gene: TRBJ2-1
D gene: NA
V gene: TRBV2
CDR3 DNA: TGTGCCAGCAGTGTTAGCGCAAACTCCTACAATGAGCAGTTCTTC
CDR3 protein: CASSVSANSYNEQFF

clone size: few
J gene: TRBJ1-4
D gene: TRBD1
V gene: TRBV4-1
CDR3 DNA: TGCGCCAGCAGCCAAATCAGGGGGAGAGGCGAAAAACTGTTTTTT
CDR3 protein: CASSQIRGRGEKLFF

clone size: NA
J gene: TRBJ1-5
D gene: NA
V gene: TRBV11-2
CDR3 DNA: TGTGCCAGCAGCTTAGATAATCCCGGTCAGCCCCAGCATTTT
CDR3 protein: CASSLDNPGQPQHF

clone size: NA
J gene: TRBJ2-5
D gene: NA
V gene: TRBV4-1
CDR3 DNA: TGCGCCAGCAGCCAAGTGCTGGGGCAGACCCAGTACTTC
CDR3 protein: CASSQVLGQTQYF

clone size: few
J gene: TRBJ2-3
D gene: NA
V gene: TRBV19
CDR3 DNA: TGTGCCAGTAGTAAACTAGAAGCAGATACGCAGTATTTT
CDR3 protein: CASSKLEADTQYF

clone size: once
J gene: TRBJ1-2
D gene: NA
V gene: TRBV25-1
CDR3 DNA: TGTGCCAGCAGTGACGGACAGAAAAACTATGGCTACACCTTC
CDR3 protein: CASSDGQKNYGYTF

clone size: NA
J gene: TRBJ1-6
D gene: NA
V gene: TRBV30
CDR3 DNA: TGTGCCTGGACGGGACAAACGTCCGAGGGTTCACCCCTCCACTTT
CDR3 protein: CAWTGQTSEGSPLHF

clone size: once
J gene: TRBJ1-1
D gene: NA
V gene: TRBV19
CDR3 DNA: TGTGCCAGTAGTCCCTATAGGGGGGGCGGAGACACTGAAGCTTTCTTT
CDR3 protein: CASSPYRGGGDTEAFF

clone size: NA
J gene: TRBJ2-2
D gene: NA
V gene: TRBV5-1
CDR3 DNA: TGCGCCAGCAGCTACGACCAAGTGACAGGAGCCACAAACACCGGGGAGCTGTTTTTT
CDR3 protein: CASSYDQVTGATNTGELFF

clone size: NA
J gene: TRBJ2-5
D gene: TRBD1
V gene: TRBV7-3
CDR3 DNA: TGTGCCAGCAGCTTCCAGGGGGCGGAGACCCAGTACTTC
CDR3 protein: CASSFQGAETQYF

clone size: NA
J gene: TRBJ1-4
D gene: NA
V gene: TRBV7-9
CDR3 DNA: TGTGCCAGCAGCTTAAAGCTAGGGGCGGGATCAACTAATGAAAAACTGTTTTTT
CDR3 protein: CASSLKLGAGSTNEKLFF

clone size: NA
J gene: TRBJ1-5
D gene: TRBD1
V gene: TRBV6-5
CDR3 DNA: TGTGCCAGCAAAGGACAGGAGGGTTCAGATCAGCCCCAGCATTTT
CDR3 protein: CASKGQEGSDQPQHF

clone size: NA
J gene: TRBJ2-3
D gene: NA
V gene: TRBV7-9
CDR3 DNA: TGTGCCAGCAGCTTGGGGGCCCTATATAGCACAGATACGCAGTATTTT
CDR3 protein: CASSLGALYSTDTQYF

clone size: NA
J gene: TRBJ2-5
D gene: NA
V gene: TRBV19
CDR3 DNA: TGTGCCAGTAGTATAGACCCCTCCGTGGGGGCCAAGTACTTC
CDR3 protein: CASSIDPSVGAKYF

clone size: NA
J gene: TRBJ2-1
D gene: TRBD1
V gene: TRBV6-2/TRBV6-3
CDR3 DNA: TGTGCCAGCAGTTACTCGCCCTCAGGGGGCCGATTTGATGAGCAGTTCTTC
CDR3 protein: CASSYSPSGGRFDEQFF